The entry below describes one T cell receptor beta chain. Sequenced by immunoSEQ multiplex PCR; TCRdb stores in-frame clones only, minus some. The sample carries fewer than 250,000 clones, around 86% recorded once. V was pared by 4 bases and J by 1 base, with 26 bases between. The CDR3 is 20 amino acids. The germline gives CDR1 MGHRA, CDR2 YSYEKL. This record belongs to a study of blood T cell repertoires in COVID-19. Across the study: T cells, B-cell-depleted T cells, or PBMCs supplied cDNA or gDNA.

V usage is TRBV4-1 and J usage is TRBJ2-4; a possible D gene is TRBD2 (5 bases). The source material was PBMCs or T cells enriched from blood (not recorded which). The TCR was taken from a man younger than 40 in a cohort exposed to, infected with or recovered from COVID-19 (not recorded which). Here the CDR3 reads CASSPAEWLQRLTAKNIQYF. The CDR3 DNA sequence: TGCGCCAGCAGCCCAGCGGAGTGGTTGCAGAGATTAACCGCCAAAAACATTCAGTACTTC.